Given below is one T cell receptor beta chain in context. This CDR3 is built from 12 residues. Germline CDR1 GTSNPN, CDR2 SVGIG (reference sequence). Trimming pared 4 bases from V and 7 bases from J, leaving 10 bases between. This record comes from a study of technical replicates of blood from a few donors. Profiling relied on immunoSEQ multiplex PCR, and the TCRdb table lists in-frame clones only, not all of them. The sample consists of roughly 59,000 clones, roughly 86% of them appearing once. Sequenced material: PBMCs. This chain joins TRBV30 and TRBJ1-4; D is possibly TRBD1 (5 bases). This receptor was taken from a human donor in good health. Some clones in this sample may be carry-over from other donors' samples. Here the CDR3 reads CAWKGNSEKLFF. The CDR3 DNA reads TGTGCCTGGAAGGGGAACTCTGAAAAACTGTTTTTT.